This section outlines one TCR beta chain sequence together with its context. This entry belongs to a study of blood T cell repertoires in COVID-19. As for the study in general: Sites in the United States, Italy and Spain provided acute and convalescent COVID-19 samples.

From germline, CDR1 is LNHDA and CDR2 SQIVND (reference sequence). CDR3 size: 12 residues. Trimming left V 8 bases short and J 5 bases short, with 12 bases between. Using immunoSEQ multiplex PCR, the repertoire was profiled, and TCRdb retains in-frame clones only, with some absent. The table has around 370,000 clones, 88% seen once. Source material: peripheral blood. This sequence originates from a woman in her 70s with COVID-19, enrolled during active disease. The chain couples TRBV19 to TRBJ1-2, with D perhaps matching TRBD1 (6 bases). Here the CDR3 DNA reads TGTGCCAGTGAGACAGGCCGATATGGCTACACCTTC. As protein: CASETGRYGYTF.